The 31 T cell receptor beta chains listed next were all sequenced from one sample in a study of T cells in women clearing cervical HPV infection (dated 2018 in TCRdb). Library construction relied on the immunoSEQ multiplex PCR assay. The table comes from immuneACCESS by way of TCRdb, which keeps in-frame sequences with V and J called. Part of the clones is missing from these tables; in studies checked, under half for an unresolved V gene and the rest for unknown reasons. For this sample, the table gives some 30,000 clones. The top ten hold about 8% of the sample. The sequencing input was blood buffy coat. The receptors were gathered from a woman between 18 and 70 years old with a cervical HPV16 infection that either progressed to CIN3+ or cleared (not recorded which).

As concerns this clone: The CDR3 end lies 3 residues beyond the end of the read and is filled in from the germline J gene. V usage is TRBV5-6 and J usage is TRBJ2-1; 8 bases are shared with TRBD1. V lost 4 bases and J lost 8; bases outside the gene matches: 5. The CDR3 length is 13 residues. Per the germline V gene, CDR1 is SGHDT and CDR2 is YYEEEE. The part of the CDR3 DNA that was read is TGTGCCAGCAGCCTATCAGGGGGCGATGAG. Translation gives CASSLSGGDE. The CDR3 in its entirety is CASSLSGGDEQFF.

With respect to this clone: The read ends 3 residues early relative to the CDR3; the germline J gene fills the gap. This chain uses TRBV4-2 with TRBJ2-3, with 12 bases matching TRBD2. J lost 6 bases, V lost 3 bases, and 7 bases had no gene match. CDR1 LGHNA and CDR2 YNFKEQ come from the germline V gene. The CDR3 is 16 residues long. The CDR3: CASSQDLAGGKDTQYF. Partial CDR3 DNA: TGTGCCAGCAGCCAGGACCTAGCGGGGGGGAAGGATACG.

Of note for this clone: The DNA ends 3 residues before the CDR3 does, and the rest of the CDR3 is filled in from the germline J gene. The chain is built from TRBV11-1 and TRBJ2-1; 9 bases align to TRBD2. The CDR3 consists of 15 residues. CDR1 is SGHAT, CDR2 FQDESV, per germline (reference sequence). J was trimmed by 3 bases and V by 0 bases; bases with no gene match: 0. The CDR3 reads CASSLASGSYNEQFF. The sequenced part of the CDR3 DNA is TGTGCCAGCAGCTTAGCTAGCGGGAGCTACAATGAG.

As concerns this clone: The read ends 3 residues shy of where the CDR3 ends; the end is completed using the germline J gene. This chain connects TRBV2 to TRBJ2-7; D is ambiguous. Germline loops: CDR1 SNHLY, CDR2 FYNNEI. CDR3 size: 15 residues. V dropped 0 bases and J dropped 4 bases, with 13 bases sitting between them. The CDR3 loop reads CASSEAMPGFYEQYF. The part of the CDR3 DNA that was read is TGTGCCAGCAGTGAAGCGATGCCAGGTTTTTACGAG.

As regards this clone: The read finishes 3 residues shy of the CDR3 end, and the germline J gene is used to complete it. The chain joins TRBV28 to TRBJ1-5, with 9 positions matching TRBD1. The CDR3 consists of 17 residues. The V gene's germline CDR1 is MDHEN and CDR2 SYDVKM. Germline trimming cut 10 bases from V and 2 bases from J; bases unmatched to any gene: 15. The CDR3 loop is CATNLNRDRVGNQPQHF. The part of the CDR3 DNA that was read is TGTGCCACCAATCTTAACCGGGACAGGGTCGGCAATCAGCCC.

Regarding this clone: The CDR3 end lies 3 residues beyond the end of the read and is filled in from the germline J gene. The sample carries other DNA sequences with the same CDR3. The V gene is TRBV7-9, the J gene TRBJ1-1, with 10 bases identical to TRBD1. This CDR3 region has 15 residues. Germline V CDR1 and CDR2: SEHNR, FQNEAQ (reference sequence). Trimming took 5 bases from V and 5 from J; bases not matched to a gene: 8. CDR3: CASSPRQGAVTEAFF. CDR3 bases read: TGTGCCAGCAGCCCACGACAGGGGGCTGTTACTGAA.

With regard to this clone: The CDR3 is cut off 3 residues early in the read; its end comes from the germline J gene. The chain employs TRBV5-6 and TRBJ2-2; D gene unclear. This CDR3 comprises 14 residues. V was clipped by 5 bases and J by 2 bases, with 10 bases between them. Germline assignment: CDR1 SGHDT and CDR2 YYEEEE. The CDR3 protein is CASRVRVNTGELFF. Incomplete CDR3 DNA: TGTGCCAGCAGAGTTCGCGTCAACACCGGGGAG.

Concerning this clone: The read ends 3 residues shy of where the CDR3 ends; the end is completed using the germline J gene. The rearrangement links TRBV4-2 to TRBJ1-5; possibly TRBD1 for D (5 bases). Per germline, CDR1 LGHNA and CDR2 YNFKEQ. The CDR3 is 15 residues long. Between the trimmed V and J ends, which lost 0 bases and 5 bases, there was a span of 11 bases. The sequenced CDR3 bases are TGTGCCAGCAGCCAAGATCGAGGCAGGGATCAGCCC. Amino acids: CASSQDRGRDQP. The entire CDR3 is CASSQDRGRDQPQHF.

To note about this clone: The read ends 3 residues before the CDR3 terminus; that terminus is restored from the germline J gene. The chain recombines TRBV30 with TRBJ1-1; 7 bases agree with TRBD1. Germline loops: CDR1 GTSNPN, CDR2 SVGIG (reference sequence). The CDR3 loop spans 15 amino acids. J gave up 0 bases and V 3 bases, and 7 bases lay outside the gene matches. The CDR3 loop is CAWSIDRDLNTEAFF. Partial CDR3 DNA: TGTGCCTGGAGCATAGACAGGGACCTGAACACTGAA.

Points on this clone: Sequence at one end of the junction differs from germline and may be a read error. The CDR3 end is not reached by the read, which stops 3 residues before it; the germline J gene fills it in. The chain has TRBV28 and TRBJ1-5, with D unclear. Looked up from germline, CDR1 is MDHEN and CDR2 is SYDVKM. The length of the CDR3 is 13 residues. The CDR3 is CAGGTFRKQPQHF. CDR3 DNA (partial): TGTGCCGGCGGAACATTTCGCAAGCAGCCC.

Turning to this clone: The sequenced fragment ends 3 residues before the CDR3 boundary, so the rest is inferred from the germline J gene. This chain uses TRBV19 with TRBJ2-1, with unresolved D. CDR1 is LNHDA, CDR2 SQIVND, per germline (reference sequence). With 3 bases removed from V and 8 bases from J, the gap between germline ends came to 11 bases. This CDR3 contains 13 residues. The CDR3 spells CASSMWVADEQFF. CDR3 DNA, as far as it was read: TGTGCCAGTAGTATGTGGGTAGCCGATGAG.

A word on this clone: The read ends 3 residues before the CDR3 terminus; that terminus is restored from the germline J gene. The rearrangement joins TRBV4-2 to TRBJ2-2, with D possibly TRBD2 on 6 matching bases. Germline V lookup: CDR1 LGHNA, CDR2 YNFKEQ. The V gene lost 3 bases and the J gene lost 7 bases, with 15 bases spanning the gap. This CDR3 spans 15 amino acids. CDR3 DNA (partial): TGTGCCAGCAGCCAGTGGGAGGCTAGGGGCGGGGAG. It encodes CASSQWEARGGE. The whole CDR3 sequence is CASSQWEARGGELFF.

On this clone: The read falls 3 residues short of the CDR3 end, and the missing part is taken from the germline J gene. The chain couples TRBV10-2 to TRBJ2-1; 11 bases line up with TRBD1. Losses at the gene ends were 7 bases for V and 8 bases for J; bases not matched to a gene: 16. From germline, CDR1 is WSHSY and CDR2 SAAADI. The CDR3 has 17 amino acids. CDR3 DNA (partial): TGCGCCAGCACCACTTATGGGGACAGGGGGTTTGGGGATGAG. Amino acid sequence: CASTTYGDRGFGDE. The CDR3 reads in full as CASTTYGDRGFGDEQFF.

As concerns this clone: The missing CDR3 end, 3 residues past where the read stops, is filled in from the germline J gene. The V gene is TRBV5-4, the J gene TRBJ1-4; tentatively, D is TRBD1 (5 bases). The CDR3 is 13 amino acids. Per the germline V gene, CDR1 is SGHNT and CDR2 is YYREEE (reference sequence). The ends were cut back, 1 base at V and 8 bases at J, with 9 bases in the middle. The CDR3 bases that were read are TGTGCCAGCAGCTTGAGCACAGGCGAAAAA. Translated, it gives CASSLSTGEK. In full, the CDR3 is CASSLSTGEKLFF.

About this clone itself: The CDR3 goes on 3 residues after the read ends, and that part is filled in from the germline J gene. The genes are TRBV20-1 and TRBJ2-2; 10 positions agree with TRBD2. V shed 5 bases and J 4 bases; nucleotides not matched to a gene: 10. This CDR3 has 16 residues. Per germline, CDR1 DFQATT and CDR2 SNEGSKA (reference sequence). The chain's CDR3 is CSAATQASGSTGELFF. The CDR3 bases that were read are TGCAGTGCTGCAACGCAGGCTAGCGGGAGCACCGGGGAG.

Worth noting for this clone: The CDR3 end is not reached by the read, which stops 3 residues before it; the germline J gene fills it in. The rearrangement joins TRBV19 to TRBJ1-4, with 7 bases matching TRBD1. Germline lookup yields CDR1 LNHDA and CDR2 SQIVND (reference sequence). This CDR3 contains 14 residues. J was trimmed by 7 bases and V by 4 bases; bases with no gene match: 6. CDR3 region: CASSNDRAFEKLFF. The covered CDR3 bases are TGTGCCAGTAGTAACGACAGGGCTTTTGAAAAA.

Note on this clone: The DNA ends 3 residues before the CDR3 does, and the rest of the CDR3 is filled in from the germline J gene. V usage is TRBV6-1 and J usage is TRBJ2-1, with D uncertain. Germline CDR1 reads MNHNS; CDR2 reads SASEGT. The V and J ends lost 2 bases and 2 bases respectively, with 16 bases between them. This CDR3 comprises 17 residues. The CDR3 bases that were read are TGTGCCAGCAGTGAAACTGGCGGCGGTTACGCCTACAATGAG. Translation: CASSETGGGYAYNE. The complete CDR3 protein is CASSETGGGYAYNEQFF.

Points on this clone: The missing CDR3 end, 3 residues past where the read stops, is filled in from the germline J gene. The rearrangement joins TRBV13 to TRBJ2-3; perhaps TRBD2 as D (6 bases). This CDR3 is 16 amino acids long. Looked up from germline, CDR1 is PRHDT and CDR2 is FYEKMQ (reference sequence). V lost 5 bases and J 4 bases, leaving 19 bases between the germline ends. CDR3 sequence reads: CASSPGTPTMADTQYF. CDR3 DNA, as far as it was read: TGTGCCAGCAGCCCCGGGACTCCAACCATGGCAGATACG.

Points on this clone: The read ends 3 residues before the CDR3 terminus; that terminus is restored from the germline J gene. The chain is built from TRBV20-1 and TRBJ2-1; 12 bases fit TRBD2. This CDR3 spans 15 amino acids. The germline CDR1 and CDR2 sequences are DFQATT and SNEGSKA (reference sequence). The J segment lost 6 bases and the V segment lost 3 bases, leaving 6 bases of the junction unmatched. The DNA read from the CDR3 is TGCAGTGCTAGTAGGGCTAGCGGGGGGGCCAATGAG. This encodes CSASRASGGANE. In full, the CDR3 is CSASRASGGANEQFF.

To note about this clone: The read comes to an end 3 residues before the CDR3 does, leaving the germline J gene to fill in the end. V is TRBV2 and J is TRBJ2-3, with D perhaps TRBD2 (6 bases). The CDR3 has 12 residues. Per germline, CDR1 SNHLY and CDR2 FYNNEI. CDR3 DNA (partial): TGTGCGAGCGGGTATAGCAATCAGCCG. Protein product: CASGYSNQP. The full CDR3 protein is CASGYSNQPQYF.

A word on this clone: The read terminates 3 residues ahead of where the CDR3 ends, so the germline J gene completes it. This chain uses TRBV29-1 with TRBJ2-5; D is perhaps TRBD2 (5 bases). The CDR3 is made up of 12 amino acids. CDR1 is SQVTM and CDR2 is ANQGSEA in the germline V gene. Between the trimmed V and J ends, which lost 8 bases and 5 bases, there was a span of 15 bases. CDR3 residues: CSFGMVAETQYF. The CDR3 bases that were read are TGCAGCTTTGGTATGGTAGCGGAGACC.

For this clone: The CDR3 end lies 3 residues beyond the end of the read and is filled in from the germline J gene. This chain joins TRBV2 and TRBJ1-5, with D perhaps matching TRBD1 (5 bases). The length of the CDR3 is 14 residues. Germline CDR1 SNHLY, CDR2 FYNNEI. The germline V and J ends were trimmed by 6 bases and 3 bases, with 12 bases remaining between them. CDR3 bases read: TGTGCCAGCAGAACAGGTACTACCAATCAGCCC. It translates to CASRTGTTNQP. The full CDR3 sequence reads CASRTGTTNQPQHF.

Points on this clone: The read ends 3 residues early relative to the CDR3; the germline J gene fills the gap. The chain uses TRBV19 and TRBJ2-7; D is perhaps TRBD1 (5 bases). CDR1 LNHDA and CDR2 SQIVND come from the germline V gene (reference sequence). The V end lost 5 bases, the J end lost 5 bases, and 16 bases lay between the germline ends. The CDR3 length is 14 residues. The CDR3 region is CASSVVGAVHEQYF. The part of the CDR3 DNA that was read is TGTGCCAGTAGTGTAGTTGGGGCGGTCCACGAG.

On this clone itself: The CDR3 end lies 3 residues beyond the end of the read and is filled in from the germline J gene. The chain joins TRBV19 to TRBJ1-6; 9 positions match TRBD1. This CDR3 is 14 amino acids long. The ends lost 10 bases at V and 8 bases at J; junction bases unmatched: 9. Germline V gene sequence: CDR1 LNHDA, CDR2 SQIVND (reference sequence). The sequenced CDR3 bases are TGTGCCACCCCCCACCGGGACAGGGATTCACCC. Protein sequence: CATPHRDRDSP. The complete CDR3 reads CATPHRDRDSPLHF.

Of note for this clone: The CDR3 end falls 3 residues outside the read, so it is completed with the germline J gene. The chain combines TRBV5-1 with TRBJ1-3; possible D gene TRBD1, 5 bases. The germline CDR1 and CDR2 sequences are SGHRS and YFSETQ. V lost 2 bases, J lost 4 bases, and 10 bases lay in between. The length of the CDR3 is 14 residues. The CDR3 protein is CASSFQGSGNTIYF. The sequenced CDR3 bases are TGCGCCAGCAGCTTTCAGGGTTCAGGAAACACC.

CDR3 DNA, as far as it was read: TGTGCCAGCAGCTTATCCGGGACAGGCTCCTACGAG. It yields the protein CASSLSGTGSYE. In full, the CDR3 reads CASSLSGTGSYEQYF. This chain links TRBV7-9 with TRBJ2-7; 8 nucleotides agree with TRBD1. The read gets to within 3 residues of the CDR3 end, and the germline J gene fills in the rest. The CDR3 has 15 amino acids. The V gene end was trimmed by 2 bases and the J gene end by 0 bases; junction bases not matched to a gene: 3. The V gene's germline CDR1 is SEHNR and CDR2 FQNEAQ (reference sequence).

Note on this clone: The CDR3 extends 3 residues past the end of the read, so its final part is completed from the germline J gene. The chain employs TRBV2 and TRBJ1-2; D might be TRBD1 (5 bases). There are 13 residues in the CDR3. Trimming stripped 2 bases from V and 6 bases from J, with 10 bases between. The germline V gene has CDR1 SNHLY and CDR2 FYNNEI. CDR3 loop: CASSETREDGYTF. CDR3 DNA (partial): TGTGCCAGCAGTGAAACCAGGGAGGATGGC.

In regard to this clone: The read falls 3 residues short of the CDR3 end, and the missing part is taken from the germline J gene. This chain connects TRBV10-3 to TRBJ2-1; D is unclear. V lost 0 bases and J lost 3, with 9 bases in between. CDR1 is ENHRY, CDR2 SYGVKD, per germline. This CDR3 has 15 residues. The CDR3 bases that were read are TGTGCCATCAGTGAGTCTGGTAGAAACTACAATGAG. As protein: CAISESGRNYNE. The entire CDR3 reads CAISESGRNYNEQFF.

Of note for this clone: Read data end 3 residues before the CDR3 end; the end is taken from the germline J gene. This rearrangement joins TRBV6-1 to TRBJ1-5; 9 bases match TRBD1. V gave up 0 bases and J gave up 7 bases; unmatched junction bases: 7. Per the germline V gene, CDR1 is MNHNS and CDR2 is SASEGT. The CDR3 consists of 16 residues. CDR3 region: CASSEAWGQGDQPQHF. The part of the CDR3 DNA that was read is TGTGCCAGCAGTGAAGCTTGGGGACAGGGTGACCAGCCC.

A note on this clone: The CDR3 end lies 3 residues beyond the end of the read and is filled in from the germline J gene. The chain uses TRBV7-9 and TRBJ1-1; D unclear. Germline-derived CDR1 and CDR2 are SEHNR and FQNEAQ (reference sequence). The CDR3 has 14 amino acids. The sequenced part of the CDR3 DNA is TGTGCCAGCACCCTATCGGGGTCCCAAGAGACA. It encodes CASTLSGSQET. The whole CDR3 protein reads CASTLSGSQETAFF.

Remarks on this clone: The DNA ends 3 residues before the CDR3 does, and the rest of the CDR3 is filled in from the germline J gene. This rearrangement joins TRBV4-1 to TRBJ2-7; the D is unclear. The V end lost 0 bases, the J end lost 3 bases, and 12 bases lay between the germline ends. This CDR3 has 15 residues. From germline, CDR1 is MGHRA and CDR2 YSYEKL. The covered CDR3 bases are TGCGCCAGCAGCCAAGATTATTGGGCAAACTACGAG. This sequence encodes CASSQDYWANYE. The complete CDR3 protein is CASSQDYWANYEQYF.